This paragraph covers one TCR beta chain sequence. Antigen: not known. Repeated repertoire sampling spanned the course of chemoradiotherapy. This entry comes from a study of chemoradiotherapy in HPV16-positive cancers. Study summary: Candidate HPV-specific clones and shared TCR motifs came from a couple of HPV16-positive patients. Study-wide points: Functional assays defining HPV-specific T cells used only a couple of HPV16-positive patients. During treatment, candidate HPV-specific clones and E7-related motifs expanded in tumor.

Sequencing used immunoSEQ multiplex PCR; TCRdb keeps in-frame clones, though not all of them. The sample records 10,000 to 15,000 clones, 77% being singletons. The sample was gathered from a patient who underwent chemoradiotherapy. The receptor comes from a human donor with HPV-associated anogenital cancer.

The chain's CDR3 is CASSQEGGQGGEPQHF. The CDR3 region has the DNA TGTGCCAGCAGCCAAGAGGGGGGACAGGGGGGAGAGCCCCAGCATTTT. The chain has TRBV4-2 and TRBJ1-5, with 11 bases fitting TRBD1. The V segment lost 0 bases and the J segment 8 bases; nucleotides outside the gene matches: 6. Germline values: CDR1 LGHNA, CDR2 YNFKEQ. The CDR3 loop spans 16 amino acids.